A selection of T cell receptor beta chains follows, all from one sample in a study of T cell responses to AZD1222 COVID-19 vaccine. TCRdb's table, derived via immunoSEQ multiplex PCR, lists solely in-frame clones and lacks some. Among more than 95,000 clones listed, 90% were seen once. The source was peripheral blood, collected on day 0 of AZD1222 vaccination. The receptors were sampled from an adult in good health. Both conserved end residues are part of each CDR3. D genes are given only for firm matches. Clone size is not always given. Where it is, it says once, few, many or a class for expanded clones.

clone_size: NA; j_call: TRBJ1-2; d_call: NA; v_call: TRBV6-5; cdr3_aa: CASSSTAAYGYTF; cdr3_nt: TGTGCCAGCAGTAGCACCGCGGCTTATGGCTACACCTTC
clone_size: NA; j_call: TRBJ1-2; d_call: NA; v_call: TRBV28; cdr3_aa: CASSRFGYTF; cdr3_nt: TGTGCCAGTAGCCGATTCGGCTACACCTTC
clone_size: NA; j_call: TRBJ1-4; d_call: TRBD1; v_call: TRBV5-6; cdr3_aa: CASNIRDRGNEKLFF; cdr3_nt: TGTGCCAGCAACATAAGGGACAGGGGTAATGAAAAACTGTTTTTT
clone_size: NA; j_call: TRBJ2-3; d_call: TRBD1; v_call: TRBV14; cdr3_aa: CASSLQGVPDTQYF; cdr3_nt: TGTGCCAGCAGCCTACAGGGGGTTCCAGATACGCAGTATTTT
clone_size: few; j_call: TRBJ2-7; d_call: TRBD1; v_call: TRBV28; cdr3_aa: CASSTTRDRLTYEQYF; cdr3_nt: TGTGCCAGCAGTACGACCCGGGACAGGCTCACCTACGAGCAGTACTTC
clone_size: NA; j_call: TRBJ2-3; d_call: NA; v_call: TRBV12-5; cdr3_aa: CASGPRQSTDTQYF; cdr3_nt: TGTGCTAGTGGTCCCCGACAGAGCACAGATACGCAGTATTTT
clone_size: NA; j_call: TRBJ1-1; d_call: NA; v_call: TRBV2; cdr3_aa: CASRDGLNTEAFF; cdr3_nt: TGTGCCAGCAGGGACGGCCTGAACACTGAAGCTTTCTTT
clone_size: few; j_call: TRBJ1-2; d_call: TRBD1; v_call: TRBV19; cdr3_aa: CASIMDRGYGYTF; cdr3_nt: TGTGCCAGTATTATGGACAGGGGCTATGGCTACACCTTC
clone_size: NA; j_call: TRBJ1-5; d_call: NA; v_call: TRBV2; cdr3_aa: CASSEQTGLQPQHF; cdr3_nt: TGTGCCAGCAGTGAGCAGACAGGCTTACAGCCCCAGCATTTT
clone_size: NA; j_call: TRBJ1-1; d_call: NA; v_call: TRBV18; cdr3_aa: CASSPLVSDFEAFF; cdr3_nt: TGTGCCAGCTCACCACTAGTATCGGACTTTGAAGCTTTCTTT
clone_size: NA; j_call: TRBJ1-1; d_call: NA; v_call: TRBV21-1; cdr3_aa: CASSKDPGRNTEAFF; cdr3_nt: TGTGCCAGCAGCAAAGACCCCGGGCGGAACACTGAAGCTTTCTTT
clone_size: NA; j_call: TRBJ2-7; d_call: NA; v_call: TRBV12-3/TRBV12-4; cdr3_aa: CASSRGYEQYF; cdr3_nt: TGTGCCAGCAGTCGGGGGTACGAGCAGTACTTC
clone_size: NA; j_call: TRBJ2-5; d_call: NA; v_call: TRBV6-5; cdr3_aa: CASGPLQETQYF; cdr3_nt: TGTGCCAGCGGCCCTCTCCAAGAGACCCAGTACTTC
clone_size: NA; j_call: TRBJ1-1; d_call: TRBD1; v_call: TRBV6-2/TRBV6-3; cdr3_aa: CASSYSTRGLVNTEAFF; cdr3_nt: TGTGCCAGCAGTTACTCGACCAGGGGGCTGGTGAACACTGAAGCTTTCTTT
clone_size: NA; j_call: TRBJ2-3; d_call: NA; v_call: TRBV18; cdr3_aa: CASSPGDTQYF; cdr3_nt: TGTGCCAGCTCACCCGGAGATACGCAGTATTTT
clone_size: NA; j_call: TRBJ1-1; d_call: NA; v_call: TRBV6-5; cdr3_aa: CASSYWGFGTEAFF; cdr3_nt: TGTGCCAGCAGTTATTGGGGGTTCGGCACTGAAGCTTTCTTT
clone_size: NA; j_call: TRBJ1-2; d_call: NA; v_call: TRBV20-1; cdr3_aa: CSASSRAYGYTF; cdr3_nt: TGCAGTGCTAGTTCCAGGGCCTATGGCTACACCTTC
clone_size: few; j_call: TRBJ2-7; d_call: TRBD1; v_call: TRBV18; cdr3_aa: CASSPYGTGDEQYF; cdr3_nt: TGTGCCAGCTCACCCTACGGAACAGGGGACGAGCAGTACTTC
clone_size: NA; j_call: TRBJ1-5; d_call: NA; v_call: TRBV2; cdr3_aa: CASGGQGNQPQHF; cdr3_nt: TGTGCCAGCGGGGGGCAGGGGAATCAGCCCCAGCATTTT
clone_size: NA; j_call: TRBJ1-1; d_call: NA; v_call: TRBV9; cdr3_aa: CASSVVGGLNTEAFF; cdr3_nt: TGTGCCAGCAGCGTAGTAGGCGGCTTGAACACTGAAGCTTTCTTT
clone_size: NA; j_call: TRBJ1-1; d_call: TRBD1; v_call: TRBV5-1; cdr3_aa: CASSLEGQGGTEAFF; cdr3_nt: TGCGCCAGCAGCTTGGAGGGACAGGGAGGTACTGAAGCTTTCTTT
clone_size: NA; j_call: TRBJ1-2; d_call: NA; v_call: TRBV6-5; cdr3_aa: CASSLQVNYGYTF; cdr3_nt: TGTGCCAGCAGTCTACAGGTGAACTATGGCTACACCTTC
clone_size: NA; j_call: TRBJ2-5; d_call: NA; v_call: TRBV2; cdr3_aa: CATARTERFPRKETQYF; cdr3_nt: TGTGCCACAGCTCGGACCGAACGGTTTCCTCGGAAAGAGACCCAGTACTTC
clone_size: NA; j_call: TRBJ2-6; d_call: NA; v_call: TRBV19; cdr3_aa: CASSLVEGGANVLTF; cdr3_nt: TGTGCCAGTAGTTTGGTGGAAGGCGGGGCCAACGTCCTGACTTTC
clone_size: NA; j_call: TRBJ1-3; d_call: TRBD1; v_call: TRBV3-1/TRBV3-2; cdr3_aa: CASSQGGTVGNTIYF; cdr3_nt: TGTGCCAGCAGCCAAGGAGGGACAGTTGGAAACACCATATATTTT
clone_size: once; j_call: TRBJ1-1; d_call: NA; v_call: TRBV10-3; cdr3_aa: CAISESANTEAFF; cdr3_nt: TGTGCCATCAGTGAGTCGGCGAACACTGAAGCTTTCTTT
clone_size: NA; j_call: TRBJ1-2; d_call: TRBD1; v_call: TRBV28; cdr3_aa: CASSSGQGNGYTF; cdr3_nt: TGTGCCAGCAGTTCAGGACAGGGGAATGGCTACACCTTC